This TCR beta chain appears in the sequencing data of a study of blood T cell repertoires in COVID-19. Study at large: The United States, Italy and Spain were the sources of the acute and convalescent COVID-19 samples. Sources were T cells, B-cell-depleted T cells, or PBMCs; the material itself was cDNA or gDNA.

V shed 6 bases and J shed 4 bases, with 6 bases lying between them. Germline-derived CDR1 and CDR2 are LNHNV and YYDKDF (reference sequence). The CDR3 sequence is 11 residues long. Methods used by the authors: Reference gene primer amplification gave estimated nucleated cell counts. Only in-frame clones appear in the TCRdb table, and some are missing; sequencing was by immunoSEQ multiplex PCR. V, J and clone size are those of that table, while D and trimming were read from the DNA. The table lists about 100,000 clones, around four fifths of them singletons. This chain links TRBV15 with TRBJ1-2; perhaps TRBD1 as D (6 bases). The sample taken for sequencing was peripheral blood. This clonotype was obtained from a man in his 70s with active or convalescent COVID-19. The DNA of the CDR3 is TGTGCCACCAGGACAGGCTATGGCTACACCTTC. Protein sequence: CATRTGYGYTF.